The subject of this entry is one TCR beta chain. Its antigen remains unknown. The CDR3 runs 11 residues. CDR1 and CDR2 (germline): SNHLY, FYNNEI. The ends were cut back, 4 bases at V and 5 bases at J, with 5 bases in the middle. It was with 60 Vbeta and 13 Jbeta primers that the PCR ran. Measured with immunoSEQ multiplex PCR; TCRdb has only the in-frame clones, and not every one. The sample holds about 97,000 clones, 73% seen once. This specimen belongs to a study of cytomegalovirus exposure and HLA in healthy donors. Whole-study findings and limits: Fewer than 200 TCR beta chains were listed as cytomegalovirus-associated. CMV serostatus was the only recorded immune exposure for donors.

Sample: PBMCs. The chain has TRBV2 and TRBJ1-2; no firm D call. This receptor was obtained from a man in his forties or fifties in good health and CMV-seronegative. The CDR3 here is CASSAQYGYTF. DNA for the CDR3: TGTGCCAGCAGTGCTCAGTATGGCTACACCTTC.